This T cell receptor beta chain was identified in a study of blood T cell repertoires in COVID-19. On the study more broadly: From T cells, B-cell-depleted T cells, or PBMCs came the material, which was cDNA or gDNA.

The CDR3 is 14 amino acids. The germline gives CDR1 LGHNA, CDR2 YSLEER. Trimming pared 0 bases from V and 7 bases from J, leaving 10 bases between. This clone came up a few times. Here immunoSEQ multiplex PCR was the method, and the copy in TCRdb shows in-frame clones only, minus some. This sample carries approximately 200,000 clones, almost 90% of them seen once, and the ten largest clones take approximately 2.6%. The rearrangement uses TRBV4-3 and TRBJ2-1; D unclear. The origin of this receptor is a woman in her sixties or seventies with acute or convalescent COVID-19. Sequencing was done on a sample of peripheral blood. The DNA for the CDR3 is TGCGCCAGCAGCCAAGATGTAATTTTGAATGAGCAGTTCTTC. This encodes CASSQDVILNEQFF.